The rows below give T cell receptor beta chains drawn from one sample of a study of control samples from healthy donors and cancer patients. The method was immunoSEQ multiplex PCR; TCRdb's version includes in-frame clones alone and lacks a portion of them. The sample includes nearly 200,000 clones, 91% seen only once; the top ten take 1.5% to 2%. The sample consisted of blood. These receptors all stem from a man younger than 40 in good health. Each CDR3 is given with its conserved first and last residue. Each record gives: clone size, J gene, V gene, D gene, CDR3 protein, CDR3 DNA. D genes are given only for firm matches. Size tells how often a clone was seen (once, few, many) or the class of an expanded clone, and some rows leave it out.

few	TRBJ1-2	TRBV7-9	TRBD1	CASSQSGPVDRDYGYTF	TGTGCCAGCAGCCAGTCAGGACCGGTGGACAGGGACTATGGCTACACCTTC
-	TRBJ1-2	TRBV13	-	CASSLLSQARERDYGYTF	TGTGCCAGCAGCCTATTGTCCCAGGCGAGGGAAAGGGACTATGGCTACACCTTC
-	TRBJ2-7	TRBV18	-	CASSLLESYEQYF	TGTGCCAGCTCACTGTTGGAATCCTACGAGCAGTACTTC
-	TRBJ1-6	TRBV9	TRBD1	CASSSETGDLYNSPLHF	TGTGCCAGCAGCTCTGAGACAGGGGATCTCTATAATTCACCCCTCCACTTT
-	TRBJ2-2	TRBV9	TRBD2	CASSTKYLGGLAGTKNTGELFF	TGTGCCAGCAGCACGAAGTATCTTGGGGGGCTAGCGGGGACTAAGAACACCGGGGAGCTGTTTTTT
-	TRBJ2-3	TRBV7-8	TRBD2	CASSLFLAGGQADTQYF	TGTGCCAGCAGCTTATTCCTAGCGGGGGGGCAGGCAGATACGCAGTATTTT
-	TRBJ2-7	TRBV4-1	-	CASSQGSRPYEQYF	TGCGCCAGCAGCCAAGGCAGCAGGCCCTACGAGCAGTACTTC
-	TRBJ1-1	TRBV5-4	-	CASSLVGGGLFSNTEAFF	TGTGCCAGCAGCTTGGTGGGGGGCGGCTTATTCTCGAACACTGAAGCTTTCTTT
-	TRBJ1-6	TRBV5-1	-	CASRLDARGLPDSPLHF	TGCGCCAGCAGATTGGACGCCAGGGGTCTCCCAGATTCACCCCTCCACTTT
-	TRBJ1-1	TRBV12-3/TRBV12-4	-	CASSRENTEAFF	TGTGCCAGCAGCCGAGAGAACACTGAAGCTTTCTTT
-	TRBJ1-5	TRBV6-1	TRBD1	CASNDGRGRVKNQPQHF	TGTGCCAGCAATGACGGGAGGGGGCGCGTAAAAAATCAGCCCCAGCATTTT
-	TRBJ2-7	TRBV4-1	TRBD1	CASSQDRITGGTLYEQYF	TGCGCCAGCAGCCAAGATCGGATAACAGGGGGAACCCTCTACGAGCAGTACTTC
-	TRBJ1-5	TRBV21-1	-	CASRSDGYNQPQHF	TGTGCCAGCAGATCCGACGGATACAATCAGCCCCAGCATTTT
few	TRBJ1-2	TRBV24-1	-	CATSDFDGYTF	TGTGCCACCAGTGATTTTGACGGCTACACCTTC
-	TRBJ2-2	TRBV18	TRBD1	CASSPGQGFTGELFF	TGTGCCAGCTCACCGGGACAGGGCTTCACCGGGGAGCTGTTTTTT
-	TRBJ1-3	TRBV3-1/TRBV3-2	-	CASSRRGGGDTIYF	TGTGCCAGCAGCCGGCGGGGTGGGGGAGACACCATATATTTT
-	TRBJ1-2	TRBV6-4	-	CASKGTHAASNYGYTF	TGTGCCAGCAAAGGGACTCACGCAGCTTCTAACTATGGCTACACCTTC
-	TRBJ2-3	TRBV18	-	CASSPRTLKGADTQYF	TGTGCCAGCTCACCACGCACCCTGAAGGGAGCAGATACGCAGTATTTT
-	TRBJ1-5	TRBV6-5	-	CASSTRPDQPQHF	TGTGCCAGCAGTACCCGTCCAGATCAGCCCCAGCATTTT
few	TRBJ2-4	TRBV19	-	CAEGNNIQYF	TGTGCAGAGGGTAATAACATTCAGTACTTC
-	TRBJ2-3	TRBV5-5	-	CASRGTSTDTQYF	TGTGCCAGCAGAGGGACTTCCACAGATACGCAGTATTTT
-	TRBJ2-6	TRBV5-1	-	CASSLSGQTGANVLTF	TGCGCCAGCAGCTTATCCGGCCAAACTGGGGCCAACGTCCTGACTTTC
-	TRBJ2-1	TRBV7-9	-	CASSSEGSDEQFF	TGTGCCAGCAGCTCGGAGGGTAGCGATGAGCAGTTCTTC
-	TRBJ2-1	TRBV27	TRBD1	CASSGQGKNSYNEQFF	TGTGCCAGCAGCGGACAGGGCAAAAACTCCTACAATGAGCAGTTCTTC